Sequencing of this T cell receptor beta chain was carried out in a study of T cells after yellow fever vaccination. A single record per CDR3 protein comes from TCRdb applying MiXCR to the 5' RACE reads. Found here are some 260,000 distinct CDR3 sequences, around 5.2% of them singletons; the top ten hold roughly 3.5%. Between the trimmed V and J ends, which lost 0 bases and 1 base, there was a span of 6 bases. The CDR3 has 13 residues. The germline CDR1 and CDR2 sequences are DFQATT and SNEGSKA (reference sequence). This clonotype has at least ten counts. The chain employs TRBV20-1 and TRBJ1-1; TRBD1 might be the D (5 bases). The receptor's source is a man aged 18 to 29 who received the YFV17D yellow fever vaccine. The sample was CD4+ T cells sorted from PBMCs, taken on the day of the yellow fever booster vaccination. The CDR3, as DNA: TGCAGTGCTAGAGATGGGGCGAACACTGAAGCTTTCTTT. Translated, it gives CSARDGANTEAFF.